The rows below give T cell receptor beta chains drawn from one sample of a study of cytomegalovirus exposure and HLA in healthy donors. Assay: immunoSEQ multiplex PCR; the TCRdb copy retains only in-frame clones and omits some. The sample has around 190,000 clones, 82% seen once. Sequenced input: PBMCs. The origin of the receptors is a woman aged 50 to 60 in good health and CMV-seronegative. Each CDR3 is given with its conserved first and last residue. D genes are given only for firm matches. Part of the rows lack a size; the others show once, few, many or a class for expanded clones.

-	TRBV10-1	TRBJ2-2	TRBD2	TGCGCCAGCAGTGGACTAGCGGGGTTTAACGGGGAGCTGTTTTTT	CASSGLAGFNGELFF
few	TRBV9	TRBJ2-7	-	TGTGCCAGCAGCGTAGGATCACGTAGCGAGCAGTACTTC	CASSVGSRSEQYF
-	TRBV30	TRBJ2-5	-	TGTGCCTGGAGTGTGGGGCCTCAAGAGACCCAGTACTTC	CAWSVGPQETQYF
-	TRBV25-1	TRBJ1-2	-	TGTGCCAGCAGTGAGGGGGGGCGCGGCTACACCTTC	CASSEGGRGYTF
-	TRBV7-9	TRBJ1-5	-	TGTGCCAGCAGCTCGACAGCATATAGCAATCAGCCACAGCATTTT	CASSSTAYSNQPQHF
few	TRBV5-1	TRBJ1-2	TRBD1	TGCGCCAGCAGCTCGACAGGGGATGGCTACACCTTC	CASSSTGDGYTF
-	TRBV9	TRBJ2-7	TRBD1	TGTGCCAGCAGCCCCAGTGACAGGGGTTCCTACGAGCAGTACTTC	CASSPSDRGSYEQYF
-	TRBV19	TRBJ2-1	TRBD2	TGTGCCAGTAGCAATGGACTAGCGGGGGAGAATGAGCAGTTCTTC	CASSNGLAGENEQFF
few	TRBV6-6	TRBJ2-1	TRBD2	TGTGCCAGCACCGACCTAGCGGGATCCTACAATGAGCAGTTCTTC	CASTDLAGSYNEQFF
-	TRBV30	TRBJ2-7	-	TGTGCCTGGATGACAGGCCTCTCCTACGAGCAGTACTTC	CAWMTGLSYEQYF
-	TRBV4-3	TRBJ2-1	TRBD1	TGCGCCAGCAGCCAAGGCATAGACGGGACAGGAGCCTACAATGAGCAGTTCTTC	CASSQGIDGTGAYNEQFF
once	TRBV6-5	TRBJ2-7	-	TGTGCCAGCAGTTCAACCGGAGGAGGGACCAGCTACGAGCAGTACTTC	CASSSTGGGTSYEQYF
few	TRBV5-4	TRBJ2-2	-	TGTGCCAGCAGCTTGGGGTCAGGGGGGACCGGGGAGCTGTTTTTT	CASSLGSGGTGELFF
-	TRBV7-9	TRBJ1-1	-	TGTGCCAGCAGCTTAAATTATGGGGAGCCTGAAGCTTTCTTT	CASSLNYGEPEAFF
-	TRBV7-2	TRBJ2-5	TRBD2	TGTGCCAGCAGCTTAGTGAGCGGGGGCGGGGAGACCCAGTACTTC	CASSLVSGGGETQYF
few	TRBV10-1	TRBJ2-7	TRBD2	TGCGCCAGCAGTGATGTAGGACTAGCCGGGAGTCGGGGGTGGTCCCCCTACGAGCAGTACTTC	CASSDVGLAGSRGWSPYEQYF
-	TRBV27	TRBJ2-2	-	TGTGCCAGCAGTTTACTCGGAAGCGGAGAGAGAGGCCCCGGGGAGCTGTTTTTT	CASSLLGSGERGPGELFF
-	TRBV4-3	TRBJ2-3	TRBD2	TGCGCCAGCAGCCAACTAGCGGGGACTCCTCCGGATACGCAGTATTTT	CASSQLAGTPPDTQYF
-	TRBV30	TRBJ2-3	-	TGTGCCTGGAGTGTAGTAGCGTGGGCAGATACGCAGTATTTT	CAWSVVAWADTQYF
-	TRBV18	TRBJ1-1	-	TGTGCCAACTCACCGGGGGGGGACACTGAAGCTTTCTTT	CANSPGGDTEAFF